These T cell receptor beta chains were read from a single sample in a study of post-analysis software for immune sequencing data. TCRdb independently ran MiXCR on the PCR reads; one entry per CDR3 protein. The sample yields 740,000 or so distinct CDR3 sequences, around 53% seen once. Material for sequencing was blood. The receptors stem from a girl aged 10-17 years with multiple sclerosis. Both conserved end residues are part of each CDR3. Fields, in order: CDR3 DNA, CDR3 protein, D gene, clone size, V gene, J gene. A D gene is named only where the DNA matches it firmly. The listing skips clone size in some rows; elsewhere it reads once, few, many or a size class.

CDR3 DNA: TGCAGTGCTACGCGACAGGGGTATGAGCAGTTCTTC; CDR3 protein: CSATRQGYEQFF; D gene: TRBD1; clone size: few; V gene: TRBV20-1; J gene: TRBJ2-1
CDR3 DNA: TGCAGTGCTAAGGGGGGGACTAGCGGGACCCCGTACGAGCAGTACTTC; CDR3 protein: CSAKGGTSGTPYEQYF; D gene: TRBD2; clone size: few; V gene: TRBV20-1; J gene: TRBJ2-7
CDR3 DNA: TGTGCCAGCAGCTTAGGGTATAGGGGGACTAGCAATGAGCAGTTCTTC; CDR3 protein: CASSLGYRGTSNEQFF; D gene: TRBD2; clone size: few; V gene: TRBV7-6; J gene: TRBJ2-1
CDR3 DNA: TGTGCCAGCACCGAAGGGGGGAGTGAGCAGTTCTTC; CDR3 protein: CASTEGGSEQFF; D gene: NA; clone size: once; V gene: TRBV12-3/TRBV12-4; J gene: TRBJ2-1
CDR3 DNA: TGTGCCACCGGCAGCGTACAGGGGGCGGTCTACAATGAGCAGTTCTTC; CDR3 protein: CATGSVQGAVYNEQFF; D gene: TRBD1; clone size: NA; V gene: TRBV15; J gene: TRBJ2-1
CDR3 DNA: TGCAGTGCTAGCGGGGGGACCACCCTGATCCATGAGCAGTTCTTC; CDR3 protein: CSASGGTTLIHEQFF; D gene: TRBD2; clone size: NA; V gene: TRBV20-1; J gene: TRBJ2-1
CDR3 DNA: TGTGCCAGCAGCGCAGAACCGGGACACTGGAACACCGGGGAGCTGTTTTTT; CDR3 protein: CASSAEPGHWNTGELFF; D gene: NA; clone size: NA; V gene: TRBV5-5; J gene: TRBJ2-2
CDR3 DNA: TGTGCCAGCAGTCCGGGAGGACTAGCGGGAGGCCCTAGCTCCTACAATGAGCAGTTCTTC; CDR3 protein: CASSPGGLAGGPSSYNEQFF; D gene: TRBD2; clone size: NA; V gene: TRBV6-1; J gene: TRBJ2-1
CDR3 DNA: TGTGCCAGCCGGAACAGCAAATATGGCTACACCTTC; CDR3 protein: CASRNSKYGYTF; D gene: NA; clone size: NA; V gene: TRBV6-5; J gene: TRBJ1-2
CDR3 DNA: TGCAGTGCTAGAAGTGGGGTATTCACAGATACGCAGTATTTT; CDR3 protein: CSARSGVFTDTQYF; D gene: NA; clone size: NA; V gene: TRBV20-1; J gene: TRBJ2-3
CDR3 DNA: TGTGCCAGCAGCTTATCAGGGCCGAACATTCAGTACTTC; CDR3 protein: CASSLSGPNIQYF; D gene: NA; clone size: NA; V gene: TRBV7-9; J gene: TRBJ2-4
CDR3 DNA: TGCAGTGCTAGAACCAACAGGGGGCCCTACGAGCAGTACTTC; CDR3 protein: CSARTNRGPYEQYF; D gene: TRBD1; clone size: few; V gene: TRBV20-1; J gene: TRBJ2-7
CDR3 DNA: TGTGCCGTCTCCCCGTTAGCGGGACGAACTGGGGCCAACGTCCTGACTTTC; CDR3 protein: CAVSPLAGRTGANVLTF; D gene: TRBD2; clone size: few; V gene: TRBV10-3; J gene: TRBJ2-6
CDR3 DNA: TGCGCCAGCAGGCCTATCAGCGGGAGCTCCTACAATGAGCAGTTCTTC; CDR3 protein: CASRPISGSSYNEQFF; D gene: TRBD2; clone size: NA; V gene: TRBV4-1; J gene: TRBJ2-1
CDR3 DNA: TGTGCCAGCAGCTTTACCACGGACGAGGGCGAGAACACTGAAGCTTTCTTT; CDR3 protein: CASSFTTDEGENTEAFF; D gene: NA; clone size: NA; V gene: TRBV7-9; J gene: TRBJ1-1
CDR3 DNA: TGCAGTGCTTACACTCGACTAGCGGGAGGGCTCGAGCAGTACTTC; CDR3 protein: CSAYTRLAGGLEQYF; D gene: TRBD2; clone size: NA; V gene: TRBV20-1; J gene: TRBJ2-7
CDR3 DNA: TGCAGTGCCTCGGAACCGAATAGCAATCAGCCCCAGCATTTT; CDR3 protein: CSASEPNSNQPQHF; D gene: NA; clone size: NA; V gene: TRBV20-1; J gene: TRBJ1-5
CDR3 DNA: TGTGCCAGCAGCCAGTCAGGGGGAGTTGGCTATGGCTACACCTTC; CDR3 protein: CASSQSGGVGYGYTF; D gene: TRBD1; clone size: NA; V gene: TRBV3-1; J gene: TRBJ1-2
CDR3 DNA: TGTGCCAGCAGCTTACTCCCGGACAGGGGGCTCCCTTCCTCCTACGAGCAGTACTTC; CDR3 protein: CASSLLPDRGLPSSYEQYF; D gene: TRBD1; clone size: few; V gene: TRBV7-9; J gene: TRBJ2-7
CDR3 DNA: TGTGCCAGCAGCTCCACTAGCGGGGCTCACAATGAGCAGTTCTTC; CDR3 protein: CASSSTSGAHNEQFF; D gene: TRBD2; clone size: NA; V gene: TRBV7-3; J gene: TRBJ2-1
CDR3 DNA: TGTGCCAGCAGTTGGCGGGGAGGGGTGAACCCCTACGAGCAGTACTTC; CDR3 protein: CASSWRGGVNPYEQYF; D gene: TRBD2; clone size: NA; V gene: TRBV6-6; J gene: TRBJ2-7
CDR3 DNA: TGCGCCAGCAGCATCCTCCTACAGGGGGGCAAAAACACTGAAGCTTTCTTT; CDR3 protein: CASSILLQGGKNTEAFF; D gene: TRBD1; clone size: NA; V gene: TRBV5-1; J gene: TRBJ1-1
CDR3 DNA: TGCGCCAGCAGCTTGGATGGGGGCCTCAACTATGGCTACACCTTC; CDR3 protein: CASSLDGGLNYGYTF; D gene: NA; clone size: NA; V gene: TRBV5-1; J gene: TRBJ1-2
CDR3 DNA: TGCAGTGCTAGCCGGGCTAGCGGGTCGTCCTACGAGCAGTACTTC; CDR3 protein: CSASRASGSSYEQYF; D gene: TRBD2; clone size: few; V gene: TRBV20-1; J gene: TRBJ2-7
CDR3 DNA: TGTGCCAGCACCTCGGACCCGCGCTACTACGAGCAGTACTTC; CDR3 protein: CASTSDPRYYEQYF; D gene: NA; clone size: few; V gene: TRBV2; J gene: TRBJ2-7
CDR3 DNA: TGCAGTGCTAGAGATGAGGTTAATGAGCAGTTCTTC; CDR3 protein: CSARDEVNEQFF; D gene: NA; clone size: NA; V gene: TRBV20-1; J gene: TRBJ2-1
CDR3 DNA: TGTGCCTCCCAAGGGAGAGGGGACACTTCCTACGAGCAGTACTTC; CDR3 protein: CASQGRGDTSYEQYF; D gene: NA; clone size: NA; V gene: TRBV2; J gene: TRBJ2-7
CDR3 DNA: TGCAGCGTTTCCTCTGGAGGGTTGGGCGAGCAGTACTTC; CDR3 protein: CSVSSGGLGEQYF; D gene: NA; clone size: once; V gene: TRBV29-1; J gene: TRBJ2-7
CDR3 DNA: TGTGCCAGCAGCCCAGACGGGACTAGCTCTAGGGAGACCCAGTACTTC; CDR3 protein: CASSPDGTSSRETQYF; D gene: TRBD2; clone size: NA; V gene: TRBV4-2; J gene: TRBJ2-5
CDR3 DNA: TGCAGTGCTAGAGACTGGGGAAAGGAAGCTTTCTTT; CDR3 protein: CSARDWGKEAFF; D gene: NA; clone size: NA; V gene: TRBV20-1; J gene: TRBJ1-1
CDR3 DNA: TGTGCCAGCAGTGAATACCAGGGGAATTCACCCCTCCACTTT; CDR3 protein: CASSEYQGNSPLHF; D gene: NA; clone size: NA; V gene: TRBV25-1; J gene: TRBJ1-6
CDR3 DNA: TGTGCCAGCAGCTTAGGTGGTAGCTTTGGCACAGATACGCAGTATTTT; CDR3 protein: CASSLGGSFGTDTQYF; D gene: NA; clone size: NA; V gene: TRBV7-8; J gene: TRBJ2-3
CDR3 DNA: TGTGCCAGCATCCCATTAGGAGATACGCAGTATTTT; CDR3 protein: CASIPLGDTQYF; D gene: NA; clone size: few; V gene: TRBV7-9; J gene: TRBJ2-3
CDR3 DNA: TGTGCCAGCAGTTTAGCCGGGACAGTCATAGGAGGGGAGTACTTC; CDR3 protein: CASSLAGTVIGGEYF; D gene: NA; clone size: NA; V gene: TRBV12-3/TRBV12-4; J gene: TRBJ2-7
CDR3 DNA: TGTGCCAGCAGTTTAGCGCTGTGGGGCTACGCGAACACCGGGGAGCTGTTTTTT; CDR3 protein: CASSLALWGYANTGELFF; D gene: NA; clone size: once; V gene: TRBV12-3/TRBV12-4; J gene: TRBJ2-2
CDR3 DNA: TGTGCCAGCTCGCCGGGACAGAGCCCCCTTAACTATGGCTACACCTTC; CDR3 protein: CASSPGQSPLNYGYTF; D gene: TRBD1; clone size: few; V gene: TRBV18; J gene: TRBJ1-2
CDR3 DNA: TGTGCCAGCAGCTTCCCCGGGACTAGCGGGACCCAAGAGACCCAGTACTTC; CDR3 protein: CASSFPGTSGTQETQYF; D gene: TRBD2; clone size: NA; V gene: TRBV7-9; J gene: TRBJ2-5
CDR3 DNA: TGCGCCAGCAGCGCTAAAGAGACCCAGTACTTC; CDR3 protein: CASSAKETQYF; D gene: NA; clone size: many; V gene: TRBV5-1; J gene: TRBJ2-5
CDR3 DNA: TGCGCCAGCAGCCAGATGGGACAGGGGGCAGATACGCAGTATTTT; CDR3 protein: CASSQMGQGADTQYF; D gene: TRBD1; clone size: NA; V gene: TRBV4-1; J gene: TRBJ2-3
CDR3 DNA: TGTGCCAGCAGCTTAGGTGTGGGGGACTATGGCTACACCTTC; CDR3 protein: CASSLGVGDYGYTF; D gene: NA; clone size: NA; V gene: TRBV7-9; J gene: TRBJ1-2
CDR3 DNA: TGTGCCAGCAGCTTAGCTATTATGCAACAAGGGGATACGCAGTATTTT; CDR3 protein: CASSLAIMQQGDTQYF; D gene: NA; clone size: NA; V gene: TRBV7-2; J gene: TRBJ2-3
CDR3 DNA: TGCGCCAGCAGCTTGGGACAGGGCTCTAGGAGCAATGAGCAGTACTTC; CDR3 protein: CASSLGQGSRSNEQYF; D gene: TRBD1; clone size: NA; V gene: TRBV5-1; J gene: TRBJ2-5
CDR3 DNA: TGCAGCGTAGAGGACTATTCGGAGACCCAGTACTTC; CDR3 protein: CSVEDYSETQYF; D gene: NA; clone size: NA; V gene: TRBV29-1; J gene: TRBJ2-5
CDR3 DNA: TGTGCCAGCAGCTTGAATCTGCAGACAGGGGAGATCTACGAGCAGTACTTC; CDR3 protein: CASSLNLQTGEIYEQYF; D gene: TRBD1; clone size: few; V gene: TRBV5-6; J gene: TRBJ2-7
CDR3 DNA: TGTGCCACCCGTTCGGGGAGCTACAATGAGCAGTTCTTC; CDR3 protein: CATRSGSYNEQFF; D gene: NA; clone size: NA; V gene: TRBV10-3; J gene: TRBJ2-1
CDR3 DNA: TGTGCCAGCAGCAAAGCCGGGGGGCTCCCTCTCGAGCAGTACTTC; CDR3 protein: CASSKAGGLPLEQYF; D gene: NA; clone size: NA; V gene: TRBV21-1; J gene: TRBJ2-7
CDR3 DNA: TGCGCCAGCAGCCAACCGGACAGGGCCCTCTATGGCTACACCTTC; CDR3 protein: CASSQPDRALYGYTF; D gene: TRBD1; clone size: NA; V gene: TRBV4-1; J gene: TRBJ1-2
CDR3 DNA: TGCGCCAGCAGCTCCGGACTGGGAGGGTGGGAGACCCAGTACTTC; CDR3 protein: CASSSGLGGWETQYF; D gene: TRBD2; clone size: NA; V gene: TRBV5-1; J gene: TRBJ2-5